These 15 T cell receptor beta chains were sequenced from one sample in a study of blood T cell repertoires in COVID-19. Assay used: immunoSEQ multiplex PCR; TCRdb lists only in-frame clones, some missing. The data contain more than 85,000 clones, around 85% of them singletons. The sequenced material came from peripheral blood. Receptor source: a human donor in a cohort sampled during active COVID-19.

The chain has TRBV7-8 and TRBJ2-1; 9 bases are shared with TRBD1. CDR1 and CDR2 (germline): SGHVS, FQNEAQ. After removal of 1 base from V and 10 bases from J, the junction contained 17 bases not matched to a gene. The CDR3 runs 18 residues. This CDR3 reads CASSLVVGTGYRAWEQFF. DNA for the CDR3: TGTGCCAGCAGCTTAGTCGTTGGGACAGGGTATAGGGCTTGGGAGCAGTTCTTC.

V is TRBV6-6 and J is TRBJ2-7; a possible D gene is TRBD2 (5 bases). Trimming removed 6 bases at V and 4 bases at J, with 10 bases between. Germline V gives CDR1 MNHNY, CDR2 SVGAGI (reference sequence). The CDR3 has 12 residues. The CDR3 bases are TGTGCCAGCAGCCACCGGGAATACGAGCAGTACTTC. Protein product: CASSHREYEQYF.

This clone was seen just once. The chain is built from TRBV29-1 and TRBJ2-2; no clear D gene. The germline V gene encodes CDR1 SQVTM and CDR2 ANQGSEA. This CDR3 region has 14 residues. Trimming stripped 7 bases from V and 4 bases from J, with 16 bases between. The chain's CDR3 is CSATTDLSTGELFF. CDR3 DNA sequence: TGCAGCGCTACAACAGATCTGAGCACCGGGGAGCTGTTTTTT.

This clone was seen once. The gene calls are TRBV4-3 and TRBJ1-1; D might be TRBD1 (6 bases). Germline CDR1 reads LGHNA; CDR2 reads YSLEER. V shed 0 bases and J shed 2 bases, with 16 bases lying between them. The CDR3 totals 17 residues. CDR3 sequence (DNA): TGCGCCAGCAGCCAAGAATCCGGCGGGGGCGCAAACACTGAAGCTTTCTTT. As protein: CASSQESGGGANTEAFF.

This chain joins TRBV18 and TRBJ1-5, with D possibly matching TRBD1 (6 bases). CDR3 length equals 15 residues. V lost 2 bases and J 0 bases, leaving 8 bases between the germline ends. Germline CDR1 is KGHSH and CDR2 is LQKENI. CDR3 DNA: TGTGCCAGCTCACCAAACAGGGCTAGCAATCAGCCCCAGCATTTT. It is translated as CASSPNRASNQPQHF.

Concerning this clone: The sample carries other DNA sequences with the same CDR3. This chain links TRBV5-4 with TRBJ2-1; D remains ambiguous. The CDR3 is 12 residues long. V was shortened by 4 bases and J by 4 bases, with 6 bases between the two germline ends. Per the germline V gene, CDR1 is SGHNT and CDR2 is YYREEE (reference sequence). CDR3 amino acids: CASSTQYNEQFF. The CDR3 DNA reads as TGTGCCAGCAGCACGCAGTACAATGAGCAGTTCTTC.

The chain uses TRBV7-3 and TRBJ2-5; D perhaps matches TRBD2 (5 bases). Trimming took off 0 bases at V and 4 bases at J, with 12 bases between the two ends. This CDR3 comprises 15 residues. The V gene's germline CDR1 is SGHTA and CDR2 FQGTGA. CDR3 loop: CASSLTSSRGETQYF. The CDR3 region has the DNA TGTGCCAGCAGCTTAACGAGTTCCCGGGGAGAGACCCAGTACTTC.

The chain carries TRBV7-6 and TRBJ1-3; TRBD1 matches 10 bases. This CDR3 region has 16 residues. Germline V lookup: CDR1 SGHVS, CDR2 FNYEAQ. V lost 2 bases, J lost 0 bases, and 1 base stayed unmatched. The CDR3 loop is CASSLRDRGSGNTIYF. The CDR3 coding sequence is TGTGCCAGCAGCTTAAGGGACAGGGGCTCTGGAAACACCATATATTTT.

This clone occurred once. The conserved phenylalanine or tryptophan normally closing the CDR3 is absent here, so this likely arose from a read error. The limits of the CDR3 on the DNA are not certain, so only TCRdb's listed CDR3 is given. The rearrangement uses TRBV9 and TRBJ1-5; the table's D call of TRBD1 was not tested on the DNA. Germline CDR1 SGDLS, CDR2 YYNGEE. The CDR3 length is 12 residues, termini included. The CDR3 is CASSVLTRDRSL.

The chain uses TRBV9 and TRBJ1-5, with D maybe TRBD1 (5 bases). The CDR3 contains 15 residues. The V end was cut by 0 bases, the J end by 6 bases, with 13 bases between. CDR1 and CDR2 (germline): SGDLS, YYNGEE. The CDR3 bases are TGTGCCAGCAGCGTAGATTCCGACCAGGGTCAGCCCCAGCATTTT. Amino acid sequence: CASSVDSDQGQPQHF.

V and J are TRBV19 and TRBJ1-2, with 7 bases identical to TRBD1. CDR3 length: 12 residues. Trimming at V came to 8 bases and at J to 8 bases, leaving 8 bases not matched to a gene. Per the germline V gene, CDR1 is LNHDA and CDR2 is SQIVND (reference sequence). The CDR3, as DNA: TGTGCCAGTGGAGACAGGGAGAGGGGCTACACCTTC. Its translation: CASGDRERGYTF.

This chain links TRBV27 with TRBJ2-7; TRBD2 matches 8 bases. The CDR3 has 14 amino acids. With 6 bases clipped from V and 2 bases from J, the junction kept 6 bases outside the gene matches. Germline V CDR1 and CDR2: MNHEY, SMNVEV (reference sequence). The DNA for the CDR3 is TGTGCCAGCAGCCTTAGCGGGGCGACCTACGAGCAGTACTTC. This sequence encodes CASSLSGATYEQYF.

A remark on this clone: A much larger clone sits a single nucleotide away, making a read error possible. This chain links TRBV7-3 with TRBJ2-3, with unresolved D. CDR3 length: 14 amino acids. V lost 5 bases to trimming and J lost 0 bases, with 9 bases between them. CDR1 is SGHTA and CDR2 is FQGTGA in the germline V gene. CDR3 in amino acids: CASSPGSSTDTQYF. In DNA form, the CDR3 reads TGTGCCAGCAGCCCCGGGTCTAGCACAGATACGCAGTATTTT. The entire variable domain, with the rest obtained from reference TRBV7-3 and TRBJ2-3, is as follows: GAGVSQTPSNKVTEKGKYVELRCDPISGHTALYWYRQSLGQGPEFLIYFQGTGAADDSGLPNDRFFAVRPEGSVSTLKIQRTERGDSAVYLCASSPGSSTDTQYFGPGTRLTVL.

The chain couples TRBV28 to TRBJ1-5; D remains unclear. The V and J ends lost 3 bases and 6 bases respectively, with 6 bases between them. Germline CDR1 is MDHEN and CDR2 is SYDVKM. The CDR3 loop spans 12 amino acids. The CDR3 bases are TGTGCCAGCAGTTTCCTCAGTCAGCCCCAGCATTTT. Amino acids: CASSFLSQPQHF.

The chain carries TRBV28 and TRBJ1-3; 8 bases agree with TRBD1. The junction had 4 bases not matched to a gene; V was cut back by 0 bases and J by 6 bases. Germline V gene sequence: CDR1 MDHEN, CDR2 SYDVKM. This CDR3 region has 15 residues. DNA for the CDR3: TGTGCCAGCAGTTTATGGACAGGGGAACCAAACACCATATATTTT. This encodes CASSLWTGEPNTIYF.